The entry below gives a single T cell receptor beta chain sequence along with its context. The antigen is undetermined. CD8 cells classed as naive were CD45RO-negative and positively selected for CCR7, excluding terminally differentiated effector memory CD45RA+ cells. These data originate in a study of shared clonotypes between healthy human individuals. Overall study context: The donor group consisted of a couple of women and three men, aged 18 to 49. Whole-study findings and limits: Only blood was sampled; tissue repertoires likely differ.

The data were produced by immunoSEQ multiplex PCR, yet TCRdb's version contains in-frame clones alone and is incomplete. The table records about 2 million clones, about 95% of them present only once. The ends were cut back, 7 bases at V and 5 bases at J, with 14 bases in the middle. In germline, CDR1 is MNHNS, CDR2 SASEGT. This CDR3 region has 13 residues. Sequences were obtained from naive CD8+ T cells sorted from blood. The TCR originated in a man younger than 35 in good health. The genes are TRBV6-1 and TRBJ2-5, with D perhaps TRBD1 (6 bases). For the CDR3, the DNA is TGTGCCAGCACGCCTACAGGGAAGGAGACCCAGTACTTC. This sequence encodes CASTPTGKETQYF.